The clone carrying this TCR beta chain was seen more than once but under ten times. Its antigen is currently unknown. This record comes from a study of breast tumors, draining lymph nodes, adjacent tissues. Whole-study results and caveats: Luminal-like breast cancer showed significantly greater tumor-nontumor repertoire similarity than basal-like breast cancer did. Compared with lymph nodes, tumors were less diverse; compared with nontumor tissue, more. Data only fit, rather than demonstrated, lymph node origin of most tumor T cells. Data fit most tumor T cells coming from lymph node, expanding in tumor.

Germline V CDR1 and CDR2: LNHDA, SQIVND (reference sequence). V shed 6 bases and J shed 1 base, with 19 bases lying between them. This CDR3 region has 17 residues. Samples came from axillary lymph nodes draining the breast cancer. One entry per CDR3 protein, called by TCRdb with MiXCR from the multiplex PCR reads. The table has under 150,000 distinct CDR3 sequences, 21% seen once. The sequencing input was axillary lymph node tissue. This sequence was found in a female donor with breast cancer. Some clones in this sample may be carry-over from other donors' samples. The chain combines TRBV19 with TRBJ1-5; D remains unclear. Here the CDR3 reads CASSLRLRETSNQPQHF. In nucleotides, the CDR3 is TGTGCCAGTAGCCTCAGACTCCGGGAAACAAGCAATCAGCCCCAGCATTTT.